The sequence of this TCR beta chain was determined in a study of cytomegalovirus exposure and HLA in healthy donors. A multiplex PCR was run with 60 Vbeta primers and 13 Jbeta primers. Here immunoSEQ multiplex PCR was the method, and the copy in TCRdb shows in-frame clones only, minus some. The sample yields more than 80,000 clones, 81% seen once. Regarding this clone: What it binds is unknown.

Points from the study as a whole: The CMV antigen specificity of a few CMV-associated chains was confirmed through in vitro analysis. Rarity held for most TCR sequences, but there were some public TCRs that occurred in many donors. On later analysis, the bulk of CMV-associated TCR beta chains appeared to be HLA-restricted.

The V end was cut by 2 bases, the J end by 2 bases, with 9 bases between. This CDR3 is built from 14 residues. CDR1 is MDHEN and CDR2 is SYDVKM in the germline V gene. The sample consisted of PBMCs. The origin of this receptor is a girl between 2 and 10 years old in good health and CMV-seropositive. The chain carries TRBV28 and TRBJ2-5, with D maybe TRBD1 (5 bases). The chain's CDR3 is CASSLTDTQETQYF. CDR3 DNA: TGTGCCAGCAGTTTAACGGACACTCAAGAGACCCAGTACTTC.